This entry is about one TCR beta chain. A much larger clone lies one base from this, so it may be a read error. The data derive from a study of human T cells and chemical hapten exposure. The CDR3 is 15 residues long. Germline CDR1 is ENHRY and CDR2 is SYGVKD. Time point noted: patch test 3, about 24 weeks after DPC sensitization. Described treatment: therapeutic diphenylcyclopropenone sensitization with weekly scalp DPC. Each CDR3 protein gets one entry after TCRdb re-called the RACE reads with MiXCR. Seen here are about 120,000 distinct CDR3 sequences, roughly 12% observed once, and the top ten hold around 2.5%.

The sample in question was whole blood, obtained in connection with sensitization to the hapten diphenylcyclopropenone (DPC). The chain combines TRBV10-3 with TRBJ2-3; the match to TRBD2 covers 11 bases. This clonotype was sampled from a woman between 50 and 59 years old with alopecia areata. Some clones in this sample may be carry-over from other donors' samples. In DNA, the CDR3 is TGTGTCGTGGGTAGCGGGAGGGCCACTGCAGATACGCAGTATTTT. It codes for CVVGSGRATADTQYF.